One sample yielded the 18 T cell receptor beta chains listed below, sequenced in a study of cytomegalovirus exposure and HLA in healthy donors listed by TCRdb under 2017. Library preparation was by the immunoSEQ multiplex PCR assay. The multiplex PCR relied on a mix of 60 forward primers for TCR Vbeta segments and 13 reverse primers for TCR Jbeta segments. What TCRdb holds here is the immuneACCESS table cut down to in-frame rearrangements. Part of the clones is not present; checked against another copy, under half of the missing clones reflect an unresolved V gene, and the others are unexplained. The sample yields 180,000 or so clones; nearly 80% were counted once. The ten largest account for roughly 2.7% of the sample. The sequenced material came from PBMCs. These receptor sequences come from a female donor in good health and CMV-seronegative.

The chain combines TRBV19 with TRBJ1-4; D not certain. From germline, CDR1 is LNHDA and CDR2 SQIVND (reference sequence). Trimming shortened V by 0 bases and J by 5 bases, and 4 bases separated the two germline ends. This CDR3 region has 13 residues. The CDR3 reads CASSIDRNEKLFF. The CDR3 DNA is TGTGCCAGTAGTATAGACCGGAATGAAAAACTGTTTTTT.

The chain joins TRBV2 to TRBJ1-5; 10 bases fit TRBD1. CDR3 size: 16 residues. Trimming cost V 6 bases and J 6 bases; bases outside gene matches: 11. The germline V gene encodes CDR1 SNHLY and CDR2 FYNNEI. CDR3 loop: CASSRRGQGSAQPQHF. CDR3 DNA sequence: TGTGCCAGCAGCAGAAGGGGACAGGGGAGCGCTCAGCCCCAGCATTTT.

V gene TRBV10-3 combines with J gene TRBJ2-3; a weak D match, TRBD2 (5 bases). This CDR3 spans 16 amino acids. Looked up from germline, CDR1 is ENHRY and CDR2 is SYGVKD. V shed 3 bases and J shed 2 bases, with 15 bases lying between them. The DNA of the CDR3 is TGTGCCATCAGTGACGACTCTCTAGCCCCCACAGATACGCAGTATTTT. Translated, it gives CAISDDSLAPTDTQYF.

The chain recombines TRBV27 with TRBJ2-7, with 12 bases identical to TRBD2. Germline values: CDR1 MNHEY, CDR2 SMNVEV (reference sequence). With V trimmed by 4 bases and J by 3 bases, 7 bases remained unmatched. This CDR3 has 16 residues. The CDR3 loop reads CASSYLAGGPYYEQYF. For the CDR3, the DNA is TGTGCCAGCAGTTACCTAGCGGGAGGGCCATACTACGAGCAGTACTTC.

This chain connects TRBV7-2 to TRBJ2-3, with 11 positions matching TRBD2. V shed 1 base and J 2 bases; nucleotides not matched to a gene: 2. CDR3 length: 16 residues. Per the germline V gene, CDR1 is SGHTA and CDR2 is FQGNSA. The CDR3 DNA reads TGTGCCAGCAGCTTAGGACTAGCGGGGAACACAGATACGCAGTATTTT. It codes for CASSLGLAGNTDTQYF.

This clone was observed a few times. This chain joins TRBV4-1 and TRBJ2-5, with D maybe TRBD2 (5 bases). TRBJ2-7 explains the end of the DNA better; the J call may be wrong. The CDR3 has 14 amino acids. Germline V CDR1 and CDR2: MGHRA, YSYEKL. The CDR3 spells CASSPGLGSYEQYF. The DNA for the CDR3 is TGCGCCAGCAGCCCCGGACTTGGCTCCTACGAGCAGTACTTC.

In its sample, this clone was seen a few times. This chain links TRBV29-1 with TRBJ2-7; TRBD1 is a possible D gene (6 bases). Trimming removed 7 bases at V and 1 base at J, with 14 bases between. Germline V CDR1 and CDR2: SQVTM, ANQGSEA. The CDR3 extends over 13 amino acids. The CDR3 here is CSAAGTPSYEQYF. CDR3 sequence (DNA): TGCAGCGCCGCTGGGACACCATCCTACGAGCAGTACTTC.

The gene calls are TRBV28 and TRBJ1-6, with TRBD1 matching over 8 bases. Germline V CDR1 and CDR2: MDHEN, SYDVKM. The CDR3 covers 14 residues. With 1 base clipped from V and 9 bases from J, the junction kept 2 bases outside the gene matches. The CDR3 coding sequence is TGTGCCAGCAGTTTATTGCAGGGGGCTTCACCCCTCCACTTT. Protein product: CASSLLQGASPLHF.

The chain combines TRBV15 with TRBJ2-7, with 7 positions matching TRBD2. The trim removed 5 bases at V and 2 bases at J, leaving 12 bases unmatched. Germline CDR1 reads LNHNV; CDR2 reads YYDKDF (reference sequence). The length of the CDR3 is 16 residues. CDR3 loop: CATSRLGGAGTYEQYF. CDR3 nucleotides: TGTGCCACCAGCCGACTGGGAGGGGCTGGAACCTACGAGCAGTACTTC.

As concerns this clone: The same CDR3 arises from other DNA sequences in this sample as well. V gene TRBV9 combines with J gene TRBJ2-3; 9 bases are shared with TRBD2. Germline CDR1 and CDR2: SGDLS and YYNGEE. Trimming removed 2 bases from V and 5 bases from J; junction bases left unmatched: 6. The CDR3 is 15 residues long. For the CDR3, the DNA is TGTGCCAGCAGCGTTTGGCGGGGGGGTGGAGATACGCAGTATTTT. It yields the protein CASSVWRGGGDTQYF.

The CDR3 bases are TGTGCCAGCACCTCATGGGGGGGGCCAACCTACGAGCAGTACTTC. Translating it yields CASTSWGGPTYEQYF. The chain employs TRBV2 and TRBJ2-7; D may be TRBD2 (7 bases). With 7 bases removed from V and 2 bases from J, the gap between germline ends came to 18 bases. The CDR3 has 15 amino acids. Germline CDR1 and CDR2: SNHLY and FYNNEI. Drawing the rest from reference TRBV2 and TRBJ2-7, the complete variable domain is EPEVTQTPSHQVTQMGQEVILRCVPISNHLYFYWYRQILGQKVEFLVSFYNNEISEKSEIFDDQFSVERPDGSNFTLKIRSTKLEDSAMYFCASTSWGGPTYEQYFGPGTRLTVT.

The gene calls are TRBV6-5 and TRBJ1-2, with D possibly being TRBD1 (5 bases). Germline CDR1 and CDR2: MNHEY and SVGAGI. V lost 2 bases to trimming and J lost 0 bases, with 10 bases between them. The CDR3 has 15 amino acids. The CDR3 region is CASSYDPGANYGYTF. In nucleotides, the CDR3 is TGTGCCAGCAGTTACGACCCGGGGGCTAACTATGGCTACACCTTC.

The chain carries TRBV11-2 and TRBJ1-3; the match to TRBD1 covers 7 bases. Germline assignment: CDR1 SGHAT and CDR2 FQNNGV. This CDR3 is built from 14 residues. V shed 3 bases and J 2 bases; nucleotides not matched to a gene: 1. CDR3 in DNA: TGTGCCAGCAGCTTTACAGGGGCTGGAAACACCATATATTTT. This encodes CASSFTGAGNTIYF. Combining the CDR3 with reference TRBV11-2 and TRBJ1-3 gives the whole variable domain EAGVAQSPRYKIIEKRQSVAFWCNPISGHATLYWYQQILGQGPKLLIQFQNNGVVDDSQLPKDRFSAERLKGVDSTLKIQPAKLEDSAVYLCASSFTGAGNTIYFGEGSWLTVV.

This clone was seen a few times. The chain carries TRBV7-9 and TRBJ2-1, with TRBD1 identical over 8 bases. The CDR3 spans 16 residues. V gave up 5 bases and J gave up 5 bases; unmatched junction bases: 11. The germline gives CDR1 SEHNR, CDR2 FQNEAQ (reference sequence). CDR3 bases: TGTGCCAGCAGCCGATCCCGGACAGGGATGGACAATGAGCAGTTCTTC. It yields the protein CASSRSRTGMDNEQFF.

The chain recombines TRBV6-1 with TRBJ2-5; D is uncertain. Germline V CDR1 and CDR2: MNHNS, SASEGT. V was shortened by 5 bases and J by 1 base, with 5 bases between the two germline ends. There are 12 residues in the CDR3. This CDR3 reads CASSQVQETQYF. CDR3 bases: TGTGCCAGCAGTCAGGTCCAAGAGACCCAGTACTTC.

This clone turned up a few times. The V and J genes are TRBV11-2 and TRBJ1-1, with D possibly TRBD1 on 5 matching bases. CDR1 and CDR2 (germline): SGHAT, FQNNGV. The CDR3 length is 14 residues. The ends were cut back, 5 bases at V and 6 bases at J, with 16 bases in the middle. CDR3 residues: CASSRGEVIAEAFF. The CDR3 region has the DNA TGTGCCAGCAGCCGGGGGGAGGTGATCGCTGAAGCTTTCTTT.

This clone has a single count. The chain links TRBV15 to TRBJ2-7; 10 bases agree with TRBD1. The CDR3 has 14 residues. The germline V gene has CDR1 LNHNV and CDR2 YYDKDF (reference sequence). Trimming cost V 6 bases and J 6 bases; bases outside gene matches: 8. This CDR3 reads CATRPDRGRIEQYF. CDR3 coding DNA: TGTGCCACCAGGCCAGACAGGGGGCGAATCGAGCAGTACTTC.

Details on this clone: Other DNA sequences in the sample encode the same CDR3. The V call is TRBV5-1, the J call TRBJ2-5; D remains unclear. The V end was cut by 0 bases, the J end by 2 bases, with 5 bases between. This CDR3 has 13 residues. Germline V gene sequence: CDR1 SGHRS, CDR2 YFSETQ. CDR3 bases: TGCGCCAGCAGCTTGGGGCAGCAAGAGACCCAGTACTTC. Its translation: CASSLGQQETQYF.